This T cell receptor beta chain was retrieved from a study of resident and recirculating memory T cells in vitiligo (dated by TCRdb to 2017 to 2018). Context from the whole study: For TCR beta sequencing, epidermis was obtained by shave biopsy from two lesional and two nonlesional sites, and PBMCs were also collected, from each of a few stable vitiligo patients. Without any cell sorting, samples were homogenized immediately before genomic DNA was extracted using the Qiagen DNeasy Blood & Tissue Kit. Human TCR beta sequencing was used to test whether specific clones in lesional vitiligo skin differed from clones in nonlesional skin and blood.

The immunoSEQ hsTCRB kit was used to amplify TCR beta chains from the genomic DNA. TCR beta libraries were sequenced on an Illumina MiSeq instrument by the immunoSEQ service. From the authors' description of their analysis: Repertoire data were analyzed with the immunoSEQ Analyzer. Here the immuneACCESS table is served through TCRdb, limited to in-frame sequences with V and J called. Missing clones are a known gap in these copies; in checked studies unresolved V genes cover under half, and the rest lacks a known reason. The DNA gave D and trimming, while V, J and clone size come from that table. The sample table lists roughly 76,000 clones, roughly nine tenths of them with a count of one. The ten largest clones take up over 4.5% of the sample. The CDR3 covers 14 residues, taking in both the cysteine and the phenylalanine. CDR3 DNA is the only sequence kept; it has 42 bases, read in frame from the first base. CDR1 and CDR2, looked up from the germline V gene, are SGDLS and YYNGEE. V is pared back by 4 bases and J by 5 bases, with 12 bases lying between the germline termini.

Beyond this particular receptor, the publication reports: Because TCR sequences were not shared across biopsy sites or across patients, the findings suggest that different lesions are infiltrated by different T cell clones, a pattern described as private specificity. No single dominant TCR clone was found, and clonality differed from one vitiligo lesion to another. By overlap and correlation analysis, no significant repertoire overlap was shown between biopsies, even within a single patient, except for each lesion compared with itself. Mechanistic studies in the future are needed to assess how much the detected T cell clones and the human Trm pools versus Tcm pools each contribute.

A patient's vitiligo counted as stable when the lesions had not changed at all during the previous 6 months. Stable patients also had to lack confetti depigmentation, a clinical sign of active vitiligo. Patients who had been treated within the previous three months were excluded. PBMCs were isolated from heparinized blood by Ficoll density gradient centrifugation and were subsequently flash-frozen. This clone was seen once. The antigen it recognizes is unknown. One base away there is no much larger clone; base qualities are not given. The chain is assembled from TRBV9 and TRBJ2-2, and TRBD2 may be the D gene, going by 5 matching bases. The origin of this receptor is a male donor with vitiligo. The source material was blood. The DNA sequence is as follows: TGTGCCAGCAGCCCACGACTAAGTACCGGGGAGCTGTTTTTT. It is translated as CASSPRLSTGELFF.